The present entry profiles one T cell receptor (beta chain) with its context. In patients chosen for sequencing, flow cytometry had shown CD8+CD57+ cell expansion. The CDR3 consists of 14 residues. Looked up from germline, CDR1 is DFQATT and CDR2 is SNEGSKA (reference sequence). The V gene lost 6 bases and the J gene lost 0 bases, with 11 bases spanning the gap. According to the study, genomic DNA was the template for TCR beta VDJ and CDR3 profiling. A single record per CDR3 protein comes from TCRdb applying MiXCR to the reads. Here the sample spans a few hundred thousand distinct CDR3 sequences, about three fifths being singletons. This sample was taken from a study of CD8+CD57+ T cells in acquired aplastic anemia.

The chain links TRBV20-1 to TRBJ2-2, with D possibly TRBD1 on 6 matching bases. The sequence was obtained from a human donor with aplastic anemia. Sequencing was done on a sample of sorted CD4+, CD8+, or CD8+CD57+ T cells (not recorded which) from PBMCs. CDR3 DNA sequence: TGCAGTGCACCACGGACAGCGAACACCGGGGAGCTGTTTTTT. Residues: CSAPRTANTGELFF.